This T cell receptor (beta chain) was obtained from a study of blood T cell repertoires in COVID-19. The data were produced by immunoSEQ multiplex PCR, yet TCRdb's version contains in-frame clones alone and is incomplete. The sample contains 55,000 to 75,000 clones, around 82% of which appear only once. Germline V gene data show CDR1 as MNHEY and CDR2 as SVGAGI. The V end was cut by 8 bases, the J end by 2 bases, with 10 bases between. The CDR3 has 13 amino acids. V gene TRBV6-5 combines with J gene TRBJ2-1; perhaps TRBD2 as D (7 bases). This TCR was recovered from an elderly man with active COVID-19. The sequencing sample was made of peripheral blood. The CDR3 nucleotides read TGTGCCAGCCGGGGGGCCCCCTACAATGAGCAGTTCTTC. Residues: CASRGAPYNEQFF.